This T cell receptor beta chain was captured by sequencing in a study of regulatory T cells in long-lasting Graves disease. Findings and caveats of the study: Whereas new patients shared 1,000 or so public clonotypes, persistent patients shared more, at a few thousand.

The time point: newly diagnosed GD, antithyroid drugs for less than 3 months. Researchers made the TCR library from RNA that was extracted from PBMCs. The CDR3 has 16 amino acids. The germline V gene encodes CDR1 MNHEY and CDR2 SVGAGI. The junction had 2 bases not matched to a gene; V was cut back by 0 bases and J by 0 bases. CDR3 regions were amplified by Arm-PCR using iRepertoire HTBI primers to build TCR beta libraries. TCRdb used MiXCR to reprocess the multiplex PCR reads, holding one entry per CDR3 protein. The sample yields around 400,000 distinct CDR3 sequences, 15% seen once. In its sample, this clonotype was seen many times. Its target is unknown. This same sample was also taken into another study, of T cells in Graves' hyperthyroidism and ophthalmopathy. In that study: Blood held most thyroid clonotypes expanded above 0.001 frequency.

The gene calls are TRBV6-5 and TRBJ2-7, with TRBD1 matching 10 bases. This TCR was sampled from a woman aged 40 to 50 with Graves disease. The sample consisted of peripheral blood mononuclear cells (PBMCs), taken at new diagnosis, from a patient treated with antithyroid drugs. CDR3 nucleotides: TGTGCCAGCAGTTACTCCGGGACAGGGGACTCCTACGAGCAGTACTTC. Its translation: CASSYSGTGDSYEQYF.